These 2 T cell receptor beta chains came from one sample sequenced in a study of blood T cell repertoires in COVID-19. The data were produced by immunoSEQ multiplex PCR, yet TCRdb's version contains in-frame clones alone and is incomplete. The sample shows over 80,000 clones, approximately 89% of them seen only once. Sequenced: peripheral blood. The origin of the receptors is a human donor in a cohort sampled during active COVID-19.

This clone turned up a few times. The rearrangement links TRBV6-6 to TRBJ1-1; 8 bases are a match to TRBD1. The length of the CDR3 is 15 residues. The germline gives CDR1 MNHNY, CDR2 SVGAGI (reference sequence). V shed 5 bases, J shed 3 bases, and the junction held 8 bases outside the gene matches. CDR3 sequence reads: CASSSPTGVDTEAFF. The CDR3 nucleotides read TGTGCCAGCAGTAGTCCGACAGGGGTTGACACTGAAGCTTTCTTT.

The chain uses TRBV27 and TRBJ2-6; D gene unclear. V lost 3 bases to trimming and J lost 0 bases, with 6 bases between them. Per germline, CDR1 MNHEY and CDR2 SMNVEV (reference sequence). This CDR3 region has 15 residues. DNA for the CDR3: TGTGCCAGCAGTTTTTACTTCTCTGGGGCCAACGTCCTGACTTTC. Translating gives CASSFYFSGANVLTF.